This T cell receptor (beta chain) was identified during a study of technical replicates of blood from a few donors. Germline values: CDR1 LGHNT, CDR2 FRNRAP. The V end was cut by 4 bases, the J end by 11 bases, with 6 bases between. The CDR3 extends over 11 amino acids. Profiling relied on immunoSEQ multiplex PCR, and the TCRdb table lists in-frame clones only, not all of them. Here the sample spans under 70,000 clones, more than 70% being singletons. This clonotype originated in a human donor in good health. Some clones in this sample may be carry-over from other donors' samples. Input material: PBMCs. The chain links TRBV12-5 to TRBJ1-6, with D possibly TRBD1 on 5 matching bases. The DNA for the CDR3 is TGTGCTAGTGGTTGGGGCGCACCCCTCCACTTT. Translated, it gives CASGWGAPLHF.